This T cell receptor (beta chain) came from a study of T-cell memory formation after mild COVID-19. The CDR3 extends over 18 amino acids. Trimming stripped 0 bases from V and 0 bases from J, with 15 bases between. Germline V gives CDR1 SGHRS, CDR2 YFSETQ. Each CDR3 protein gets one entry after TCRdb re-called the 5' RACE reads with MiXCR. Of 470,000 or so distinct CDR3 sequences listed, around 27% are singletons. What was sequenced was PBMCs or a T cell subset sorted from them (not recorded which). The chain is built from TRBV5-1 and TRBJ2-2, with a tentative D call TRBD2 (5 bases). This receptor was taken from an adult woman who had mild COVID-19 (a few samples of this study predate the infection). Cell type and time point are not known. CDR3 residues: CASSLADGEATNTGELFF. The CDR3 coding sequence is TGCGCCAGCAGCTTGGCCGACGGGGAAGCCACGAACACCGGGGAGCTGTTTTTT.